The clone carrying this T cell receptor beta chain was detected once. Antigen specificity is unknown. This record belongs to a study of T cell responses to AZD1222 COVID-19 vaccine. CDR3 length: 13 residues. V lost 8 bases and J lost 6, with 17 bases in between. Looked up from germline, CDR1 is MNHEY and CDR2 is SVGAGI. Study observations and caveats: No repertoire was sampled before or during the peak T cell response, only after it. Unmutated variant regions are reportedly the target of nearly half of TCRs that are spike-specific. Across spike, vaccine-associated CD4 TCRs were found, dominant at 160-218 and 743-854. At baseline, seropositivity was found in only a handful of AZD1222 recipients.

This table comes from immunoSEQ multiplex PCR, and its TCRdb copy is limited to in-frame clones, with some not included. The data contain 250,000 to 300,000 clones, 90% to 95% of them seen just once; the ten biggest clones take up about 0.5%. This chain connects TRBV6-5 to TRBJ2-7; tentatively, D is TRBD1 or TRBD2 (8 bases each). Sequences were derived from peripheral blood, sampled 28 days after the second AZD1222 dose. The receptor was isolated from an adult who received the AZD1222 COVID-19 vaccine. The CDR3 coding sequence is TGTGCCAGCGACAGGGGCGGGAGGACCGAGCAGTACTTC. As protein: CASDRGGRTEQYF.